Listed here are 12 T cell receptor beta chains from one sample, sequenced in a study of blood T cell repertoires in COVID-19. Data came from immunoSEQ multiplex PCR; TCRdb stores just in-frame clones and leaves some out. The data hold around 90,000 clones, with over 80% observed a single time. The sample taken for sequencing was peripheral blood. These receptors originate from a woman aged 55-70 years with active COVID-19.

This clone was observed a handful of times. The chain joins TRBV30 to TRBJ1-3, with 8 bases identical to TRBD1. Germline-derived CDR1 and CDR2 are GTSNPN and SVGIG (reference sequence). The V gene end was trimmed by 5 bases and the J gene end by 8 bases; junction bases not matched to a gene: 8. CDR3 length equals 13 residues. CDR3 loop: CAWQRQGAHTIYF. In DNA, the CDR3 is TGTGCCTGGCAGCGCCAGGGGGCGCACACCATATATTTT.

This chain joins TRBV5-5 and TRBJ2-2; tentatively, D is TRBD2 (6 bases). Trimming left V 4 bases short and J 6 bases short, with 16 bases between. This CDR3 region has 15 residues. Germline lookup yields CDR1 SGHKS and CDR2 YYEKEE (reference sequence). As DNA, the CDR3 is TGTGCCAGCAGCCAAGGGTGGGGGGTCGCCGGGGAGCTGTTTTTT. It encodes CASSQGWGVAGELFF.

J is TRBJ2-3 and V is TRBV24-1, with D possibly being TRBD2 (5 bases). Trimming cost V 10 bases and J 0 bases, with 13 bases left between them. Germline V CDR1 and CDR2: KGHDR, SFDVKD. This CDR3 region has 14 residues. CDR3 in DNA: TGTGCCACTTCGAGGGCCGGTAGCACAGATACGCAGTATTTT. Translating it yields CATSRAGSTDTQYF.

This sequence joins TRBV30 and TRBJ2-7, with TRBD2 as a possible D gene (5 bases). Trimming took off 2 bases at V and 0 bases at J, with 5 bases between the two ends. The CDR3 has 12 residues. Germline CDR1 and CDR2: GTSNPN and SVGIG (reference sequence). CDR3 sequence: CAWSSGSYEQYF. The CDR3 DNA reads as TGTGCCTGGAGTAGCGGCTCCTACGAGCAGTACTTC.

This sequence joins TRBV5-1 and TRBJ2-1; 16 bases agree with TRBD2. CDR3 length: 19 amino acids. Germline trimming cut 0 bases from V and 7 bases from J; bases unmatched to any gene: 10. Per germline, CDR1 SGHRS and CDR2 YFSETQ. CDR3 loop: CASSLARGTSGRVGNEQFF. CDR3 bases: TGCGCCAGCAGCTTGGCCCGGGGGACTAGCGGGAGGGTGGGGAATGAGCAGTTCTTC.

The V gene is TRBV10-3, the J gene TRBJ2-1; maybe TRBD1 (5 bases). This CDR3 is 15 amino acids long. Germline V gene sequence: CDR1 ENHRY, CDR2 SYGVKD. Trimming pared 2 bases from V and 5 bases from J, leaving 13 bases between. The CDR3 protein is CAISEGQGRDNEQFF. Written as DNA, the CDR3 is TGTGCCATCAGTGAGGGTCAGGGTCGGGACAATGAGCAGTTCTTC.

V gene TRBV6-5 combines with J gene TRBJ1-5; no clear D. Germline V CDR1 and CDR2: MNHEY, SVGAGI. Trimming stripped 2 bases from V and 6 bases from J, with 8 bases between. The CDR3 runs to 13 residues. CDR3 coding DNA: TGTGCCAGCAGTTACGGGGAGCGTCAGCCCCAGCATTTT. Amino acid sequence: CASSYGERQPQHF.

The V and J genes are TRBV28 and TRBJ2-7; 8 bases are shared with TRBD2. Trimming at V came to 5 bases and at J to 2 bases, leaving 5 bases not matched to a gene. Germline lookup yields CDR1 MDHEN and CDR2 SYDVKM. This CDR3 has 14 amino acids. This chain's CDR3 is CASSEVAGPYEQYF. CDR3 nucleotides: TGTGCCAGCAGTGAGGTAGCGGGGCCCTACGAGCAGTACTTC.

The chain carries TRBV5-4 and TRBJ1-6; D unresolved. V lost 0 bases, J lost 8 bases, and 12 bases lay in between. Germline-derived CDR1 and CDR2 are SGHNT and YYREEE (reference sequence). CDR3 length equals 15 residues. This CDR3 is CASSLATGKDSPLHF. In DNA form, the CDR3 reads TGTGCCAGCAGCTTGGCCACGGGAAAGGATTCACCCCTCCACTTT.

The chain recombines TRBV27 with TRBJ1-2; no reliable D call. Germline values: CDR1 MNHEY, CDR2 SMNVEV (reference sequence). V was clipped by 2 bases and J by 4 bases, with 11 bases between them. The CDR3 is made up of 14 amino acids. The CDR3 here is CASSLTLPSYGYTF. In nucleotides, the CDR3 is TGTGCCAGCAGTTTAACTTTACCTTCCTATGGCTACACCTTC.

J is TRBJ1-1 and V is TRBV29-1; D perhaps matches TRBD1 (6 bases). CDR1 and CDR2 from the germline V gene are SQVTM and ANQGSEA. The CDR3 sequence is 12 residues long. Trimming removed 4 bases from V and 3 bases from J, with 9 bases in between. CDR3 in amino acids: CSVGRQDTEAFF. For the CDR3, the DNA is TGCAGCGTTGGCCGACAGGACACTGAAGCTTTCTTT.

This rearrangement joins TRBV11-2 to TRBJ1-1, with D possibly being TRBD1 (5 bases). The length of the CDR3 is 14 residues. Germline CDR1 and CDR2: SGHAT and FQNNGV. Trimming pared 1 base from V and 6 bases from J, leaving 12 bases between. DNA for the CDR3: TGTGCCAGCAGCTTAGCTCTAATAGGGGCTGAAGCTTTCTTT. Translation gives CASSLALIGAEAFF.